These 29 T cell receptor beta chains share one sample of origin, sequenced in a study of cytomegalovirus exposure and HLA in healthy donors. The PCR contained 60 Vbeta and 13 Jbeta primers. Clones were sequenced by immunoSEQ multiplex PCR, and TCRdb holds only the in-frame ones, with some missing. The sample contains about 120,000 clones, 75% to 80% of which appear only once. The specimen sequenced was PBMCs. These receptors were taken from a woman in her 30s in good health and CMV-seropositive.

The chain is built from TRBV11-2 and TRBJ2-5, with D unclear. The CDR3 contains 15 residues. The germline V and J ends were trimmed by 1 base and 1 base, with 10 bases remaining between them. Germline V lookup: CDR1 SGHAT, CDR2 FQNNGV. The CDR3 DNA reads as TGTGCCAGCAGCTTAGGCTCGGGTTCCCAAGAGACCCAGTACTTC. It translates to CASSLGSGSQETQYF.

The genes are TRBV18 and TRBJ1-3; D is ambiguous. The CDR3 is made up of 14 amino acids. The V end lost 2 bases, the J end lost 0 bases, and 5 bases lay between the germline ends. CDR1 is KGHSH, CDR2 LQKENI, per germline. The CDR3: CASSPNTSGNTIYF. In DNA, the CDR3 is TGTGCCAGCTCACCAAACACCTCTGGAAACACCATATATTTT.

The chain combines TRBV19 with TRBJ2-3; 7 nucleotides line up with TRBD1. CDR1 and CDR2 (germline): LNHDA, SQIVND (reference sequence). The CDR3 covers 16 residues. V lost 5 bases, J lost 4 bases, and 12 bases stayed unmatched. The DNA of the CDR3 is TGTGCCAGTAGTGCCGCGACTGACAGGGCCCCAGATACGCAGTATTTT. Its protein product is CASSAATDRAPDTQYF.

This chain uses TRBV5-1 with TRBJ1-1; possibly TRBD1 for D (6 bases). Trimming shortened V by 5 bases and J by 1 base, and 21 bases separated the two germline ends. The length of the CDR3 is 17 residues. The germline CDR1 and CDR2 sequences are SGHRS and YFSETQ. Written as DNA, the CDR3 is TGCGCCAGCAGACCGGCGGCCTCAGGGGCCGCGAACACTGAAGCTTTCTTT. Encoded protein: CASRPAASGAANTEAFF.

The rearrangement uses TRBV6-6 and TRBJ1-4; 8 bases are shared with TRBD1. This CDR3 is built from 13 residues. V lost 5 bases to trimming and J lost 8 bases; unmatched junction nucleotides: 4. Germline V CDR1 and CDR2: MNHNY, SVGAGI (reference sequence). The DNA for the CDR3 is TGTGCCAGCAGTCCGGACAGGGACGAAAAACTGTTTTTT. Translated, it gives CASSPDRDEKLFF.

This clone appeared a few times. The chain has TRBV28 and TRBJ1-2; D is unclear. Deletions cut 2 bases from V and 9 bases from J, with 16 bases between. The germline CDR1 and CDR2 sequences are MDHEN and SYDVKM. The CDR3 contains 14 residues. The chain's CDR3 is CASSLGEVAVSYTF. The DNA for the CDR3 is TGTGCCAGCAGTTTAGGGGAGGTGGCAGTGAGCTACACCTTC.

This sequence joins TRBV29-1 and TRBJ1-6, with a tentative D call TRBD1 (6 bases). With 6 bases removed from V and 7 bases from J, the gap between germline ends came to 16 bases. The CDR3 has 14 amino acids. The germline V gene has CDR1 SQVTM and CDR2 ANQGSEA. CDR3 loop: CSVTEGQRNSPLHF. In nucleotides, the CDR3 is TGCAGCGTCACTGAAGGACAGCGGAATTCACCCCTCCACTTT. The complete variable domain, with remaining parts taken from reference TRBV29-1 and TRBJ1-6, reads SAVISQKPSRDICQRGTSLTIQCQVDSQVTMMFWYRQQPGQSLTLIATANQGSEATYESGFVIDKFPISRPNLTFSTLTVSNMSPEDSSIYLCSVTEGQRNSPLHFGNGTRLTVT.

The rearrangement uses TRBV6-1 and TRBJ2-7; tentatively, D is TRBD2 (5 bases). Trimming took off 11 bases at V and 5 bases at J, with 25 bases between the two ends. Germline assignment: CDR1 MNHNS and CDR2 SASEGT. This CDR3 comprises 15 residues. CDR3 bases: TGTGCCGCCTCGGCGGGTGGGCCGGCCTTCCACGAGCAGTACTTC. As protein: CAASAGGPAFHEQYF.

The chain recombines TRBV4-2 with TRBJ1-1, with 8 bases lining up with TRBD1. The length of the CDR3 is 18 residues. Germline-derived CDR1 and CDR2 are LGHNA and YNFKEQ. V lost 0 bases and J lost 7; bases outside the gene matches: 16. The CDR3: CASSQDPSTWTGSGEAFF. The CDR3 coding sequence is TGTGCCAGCAGCCAAGACCCTTCAACGTGGACAGGGTCGGGTGAAGCTTTCTTT.

The CDR3 here is CASSQDDRGKLFF. DNA for the CDR3: TGCGCCAGCAGCCAAGATGATAGGGGAAAACTGTTTTTT. The chain links TRBV4-1 to TRBJ1-4, with a tentative D call TRBD1 (5 bases). Trimming stripped 0 bases from V and 10 bases from J, with 9 bases between. The CDR3 totals 13 residues. The germline V gene has CDR1 MGHRA and CDR2 YSYEKL.

In DNA, the CDR3 is TGTGCCAGCAGCTTGTCCCTAAGCTCCTACAATGAGCAGTTCTTC. Translation gives CASSLSLSSYNEQFF. V and J are TRBV5-4 and TRBJ2-1, with D hard to call. Germline loops: CDR1 SGHNT, CDR2 YYREEE (reference sequence). This CDR3 contains 15 residues. V lost 1 base to trimming and J lost 0 bases, with 8 bases between them.

The J gene is TRBJ2-2, the V gene TRBV7-9; no reliable D call. The CDR3 sequence is 17 residues long. Germline CDR1 is SEHNR and CDR2 is FQNEAQ (reference sequence). V was clipped by 3 bases and J by 4 bases, with 18 bases between them. The CDR3 region is CASSFPQTKRPTGELFF. CDR3 coding DNA: TGTGCCAGCAGCTTCCCGCAGACAAAACGGCCCACCGGGGAGCTGTTTTTT.

This chain joins TRBV28 and TRBJ2-7; D is possibly TRBD1 (7 bases). V was shortened by 3 bases and J by 5 bases, with 17 bases between the two germline ends. CDR1 and CDR2 from the germline V gene are MDHEN and SYDVKM. The CDR3 covers 15 residues. The CDR3 DNA is TGTGCCAGCAGTTTTGGAGGGGGCGACCCGAACGAGCAGTACTTC. This codes for CASSFGGGDPNEQYF.

The chain joins TRBV28 to TRBJ2-7, with no clear D. The germline gives CDR1 MDHEN, CDR2 SYDVKM. The V gene lost 6 bases and the J gene lost 3 bases, with 6 bases spanning the gap. The CDR3 has 11 amino acids. DNA for the CDR3: TGTGCCAGCAGCCTATACTACGAGCAGTACTTC. Translation: CASSLYYEQYF. Full variable domain (missing parts from reference TRBV28 and TRBJ2-7): DVKVTQSSRYLVKRTGEKVFLECVQDMDHENMFWYRQDPGLGLRLIYFSYDVKMKEKGDIPEGYSVSREKKERFSLILESASTNQTSMYLCASSLYYEQYFGPGTRLTVT.

The gene calls are TRBV27 and TRBJ1-5, with no clear D. The length of the CDR3 is 12 residues. Germline CDR1 reads MNHEY; CDR2 reads SMNVEV (reference sequence). V was pared by 9 bases and J by 0 bases, with 6 bases between. CDR3 nucleotide sequence: TGTGCCAGTTGGGCTAGCAATCAGCCCCAGCATTTT. Translating it yields CASWASNQPQHF.

This rearrangement joins TRBV11-1 to TRBJ1-1, with 7 bases aligning to TRBD1. With V trimmed by 5 bases and J by 6 bases, 6 bases remained unmatched. The CDR3 totals 13 residues. Germline V gives CDR1 SGHAT, CDR2 FQDESV (reference sequence). CDR3 region: CASSVDREAEAFF. CDR3 nucleotides: TGTGCCAGCAGCGTCGACAGGGAGGCTGAAGCTTTCTTT.

This clone has just a few counts. The chain employs TRBV19 and TRBJ2-4; 10 nucleotides line up with TRBD1. The CDR3 loop spans 13 amino acids. The J segment lost 4 bases and the V segment lost 10 bases, leaving 4 bases of the junction unmatched. Germline V gives CDR1 LNHDA, CDR2 SQIVND (reference sequence). CDR3 residues: CATSDRGKNIQYF. The CDR3 region has the DNA TGTGCCACCTCGGACAGGGGGAAAAACATTCAGTACTTC.

The rearrangement joins TRBV4-2 to TRBJ1-1; possibly TRBD1 for D (6 bases). V was clipped by 7 bases and J by 6 bases, with 18 bases between them. In germline, CDR1 is LGHNA, CDR2 YNFKEQ. The CDR3 has 14 residues. The CDR3 region has the DNA TGTGCCAGCACCTTTGAATCTGGGGGCCCTGAAGCTTTCTTT. It translates to CASTFESGGPEAFF.

The J gene is TRBJ1-1, the V gene TRBV5-1, with D uncertain. CDR3 length: 14 amino acids. Trimming shortened V by 4 bases and J by 10 bases, and 20 bases separated the two germline ends. CDR1 and CDR2 (germline): SGHRS, YFSETQ. The CDR3 is CASSPYSLKEGAFF. As DNA, the CDR3 is TGCGCCAGCAGCCCCTATAGCCTAAAGGAGGGAGCTTTCTTT.

This clone has only a few counts. The J gene is TRBJ1-1, the V gene TRBV7-3; D might be TRBD1 (6 bases). In germline, CDR1 is SGHTA, CDR2 FQGTGA. The ends were cut back, 0 bases at V and 11 bases at J, with 13 bases in the middle. The CDR3 is made up of 13 amino acids. The CDR3 sequence is CASSLTGAEAAFF. CDR3 in DNA: TGTGCCAGCAGCTTAACGGGGGCCGAGGCGGCTTTCTTT.

In this sample, this clone turned up a few times. The rearrangement links TRBV19 to TRBJ1-3; D is undetermined. Germline lookup yields CDR1 LNHDA and CDR2 SQIVND (reference sequence). V was cut by 10 bases and J by 2 bases, with 15 bases left in between. The CDR3 runs 14 residues. CDR3 sequence (DNA): TGTGCCACCTCAGGAGGAGGCCCTGGAAACACCATATATTTT. It specifies CATSGGGPGNTIYF.

Notes on this clone: A read error may produce the germline difference seen at one junction end. The V gene is TRBV7-9, the J gene TRBJ2-7; the D gene is possibly TRBD2 (7 bases). The CDR3 has 18 amino acids. Germline V gives CDR1 SEHNR, CDR2 FQNEAQ (reference sequence). The DNA for the CDR3 is TGTTCCAGCAGCTGGACGAGGTCTGGGGGGGGGCCTTTCGACGAGCAGTACTTC. Amino acids: CSSSWTRSGGGPFDEQYF.

The chain joins TRBV7-8 to TRBJ1-2; 7 bases line up with TRBD1. The germline CDR1 and CDR2 sequences are SGHVS and FQNEAQ. The V and J ends lost 5 bases and 2 bases, in that order; junction bases with no gene match: 14. The CDR3 contains 17 residues. CDR3 bases: TGTGCCAGCAGCAACCGGGACAGAAGAGTTACAAACTATGGCTACACCTTC. It yields the protein CASSNRDRRVTNYGYTF.

The CDR3 DNA reads TGTGCCAGCAGGAACAGGGTTGGAAACACCATATATTTT. Amino acids: CASRNRVGNTIYF. This chain joins TRBV6-5 and TRBJ1-3, with D possibly TRBD1 on 6 matching bases. The length of the CDR3 is 13 residues. Between the trimmed V and J ends, which lost 6 bases and 3 bases, there was a span of 9 bases. Germline CDR1 is MNHEY and CDR2 is SVGAGI.

The chain has TRBV19 and TRBJ2-3, with D hard to call. The V gene lost 4 bases and the J gene lost 3 bases, with 5 bases spanning the gap. The length of the CDR3 is 12 residues. Germline loops: CDR1 LNHDA, CDR2 SQIVND (reference sequence). In nucleotides, the CDR3 is TGTGCCAGTAGTACTAGGACAGATACGCAGTATTTT. This translates into CASSTRTDTQYF.

This clone occurred a few times. The V gene is TRBV4-1, the J gene TRBJ1-1; D is uncertain. The V end was cut by 4 bases, the J end by 4 bases, with 10 bases between. Per the germline V gene, CDR1 is MGHRA and CDR2 is YSYEKL. The CDR3 totals 13 residues. CDR3 coding DNA: TGCGCCAGCAGCCCCCAACGGGGCACTGAAGCTTTCTTT. Its translation is CASSPQRGTEAFF.

This clone was detected only once. The genes are TRBV6-5 and TRBJ1-1; 7 bases map to TRBD1. The V gene end was trimmed by 0 bases and the J gene end by 11 bases; junction bases not matched to a gene: 9. This CDR3 has 14 residues. The germline gives CDR1 MNHEY, CDR2 SVGAGI. CDR3 loop: CASSYSPGQLGAFF. CDR3 nucleotide sequence: TGTGCCAGCAGTTACTCCCCGGGACAGTTGGGGGCTTTCTTT.

The CDR3 loop is CASSGGGEETQYF. The CDR3 nucleotides are TGTGCCAGCAGCGGAGGGGGCGAGGAGACCCAGTACTTC. The chain has TRBV7-2 and TRBJ2-5; a weak D match, TRBD1 (7 bases). The CDR3 is 13 residues long. The germline V and J ends were trimmed by 5 bases and 5 bases, with 12 bases remaining between them. Germline CDR1 is SGHTA and CDR2 is FQGNSA.

The chain carries TRBV16 and TRBJ1-1; D remains ambiguous. Per germline, CDR1 KGHSY and CDR2 FQNENV. The CDR3 consists of 12 residues. Trimming removed 3 bases from V and 4 bases from J, with 6 bases in between. The CDR3 sequence is CASSQRGTEAFF. CDR3 nucleotide sequence: TGTGCCAGCAGCCAGAGAGGCACTGAAGCTTTCTTT. Drawing the rest from reference TRBV16 and TRBJ1-1, the complete variable domain is GEEVAQTPKHLVRGEGQKAKLYCAPIKGHSYVFWYQQVLKNEFKFLISFQNENVFDETGMPKERFSAKCLPNSPCSLEIQATKLEDSAVYFCASSQRGTEAFFGQGTRLTVV.